Reported below is one T cell receptor beta chain. No antigen is known for it. The germline gene is not matched at one end of the junction; a read error may be the cause. Method: immunoSEQ multiplex PCR; TCRdb's copy keeps in-frame clones and lacks some. The sample comprises about 39,000 clones, 90% to 95% of which are singletons, and 3.6% rests with the top ten. Germline CDR1 is LGHNA and CDR2 is YNFKEQ. The length of the CDR3 is 14 residues. The data were taken from a study of graft-versus-host responses after intestinal transplantation. Overall study context: Recipients got multivisceral, liver-intestinal, or isolated intestinal transplants. For around 3 years after anti-thymocyte globulin induction, all recipients took tacrolimus and steroids.

General study results and limits: The study found high graft-versus-host to host-versus-graft clonal ratios in allografts of patients with graft-donor T cell macrochimerism.

The rearrangement uses TRBV4-2 and TRBJ1-3; possibly TRBD1 for D (5 bases). This sequence originates from a human patient who received an intestinal transplant, so some T cells may come from the graft donor. The starting material was PBMCs, obtained less than 750 days after intestinal transplantation. In DNA, the CDR3 is TGTGCCAGCAGTACCGGGACGGCTGGAAACACCACATATTTT. Protein product: CASSTGTAGNTTYF.